One sample yielded the 14 T cell receptor beta chains listed below, sequenced in a study of tumor-infiltrating lymphocytes in primary liver carcinoma. DNA and RNA were both co-extracted from 20-30 mg of bulk tissue that had not been sorted. The investigators made TCR beta cDNA from approximately 0.5 ug total RNA, using a constant-region primer. Libraries of TCR beta came from three nested multiplex PCR rounds with slightly modified ARM-PCR. Investigators reported that the first two PCR rounds, at 10 to 11 cycles each, used TRBV1-TRBV30 forward primers with a C-beta reverse primer. TCRdb re-called the multiplex PCR reads through MiXCR, storing one row per CDR3 protein. In the table there are about 210,000 distinct CDR3 sequences, just under 85% of which are singletons. Specimen: tumor tissue from primary liver carcinoma. Source of these receptors: a man aged 35-49 years with primary liver carcinoma and hepatitis B virus infection.

Remarks on this clonotype: Lacking the conserved final phenylalanine or tryptophan, this CDR3 likely reflects a read error. The J gene is TRBJ2-6, the V gene TRBV7-8; TRBD2 matches at 8 bases. The J segment lost 2 bases and the V segment lost 1 base, leaving 4 bases of the junction unmatched. CDR1 and CDR2 (germline): SGHVS, FQNEAQ. The CDR3 runs to 17 residues. CDR3 DNA sequence: TGTGCCAGCAGCTTAGACGGGAGGGGTGCTGGGGCCAACGTCCTGACTTCC. It yields the protein CASSLDGRGAGANVLTS.

As DNA, the CDR3 is TGCAGTGCCAGGGGGCAGGGAGGTTACAATGAGCAGTTCTTC. It specifies CSARGQGGYNEQFF. The chain combines TRBV20-1 with TRBJ2-1; 8 bases are shared with TRBD1. This CDR3 has 14 residues. CDR1 DFQATT and CDR2 SNEGSKA come from the germline V gene (reference sequence). With 6 bases clipped from V and 4 bases from J, the junction kept 8 bases outside the gene matches.

As for this clonotype: The junction departs from the called germline gene at one end, perhaps through a read error. The chain combines TRBV28 with TRBJ1-1; D is uncertain. Germline CDR1 is MDHEN and CDR2 is SYDVKM. This CDR3 has 14 amino acids. The CDR3: CASSMEGGNTEVFF. DNA for the CDR3: TGTGCCAGCAGCATGGAGGGAGGGAACACTGAAGTTTTCTTT. The whole variable domain, filled in from reference TRBV28 and TRBJ1-1, reads DVKVTQSSRYLVKRTGEKVFLECVQDMDHENMFWYRQDPGLGLRLIYFSYDVKMKEKGDIPEGYSVSREKKERFSLILESASTNQTSMYLCASSMEGGNTEVFFGQGTRLTVV.

On this clonotype itself: A read error may account for a junction end that differs from germline. The chain combines TRBV2 with TRBJ1-1; D is unclear. This CDR3 has 11 residues. The germline V gene has CDR1 SNHLY and CDR2 FYNNEI. DNA for the CDR3: TGTGCCAGCAGAGAAACCCCTGAAGCTTCCTTT. Residues: CASRETPEASF.

Comments on this clonotype: One junction end does not reproduce the germline sequence, and a read error may be involved. The chain has TRBV5-1 and TRBJ2-1; tentatively, D is TRBD1 (6 bases). This CDR3 is built from 13 residues. Germline V gives CDR1 SGHRS, CDR2 YFSETQ. The CDR3 DNA follows: TGCGCCAGCAGCTTAACAGGGCTCAATGGGCAGTTCTTC. It translates to CASSLTGLNGQFF.

On this clonotype itself: The junction shows a germline mismatch at one end, possibly a read error. The DNA of the CDR3 is TGTACCAGCAATGAGACCCTAACATCCATCTACGAGCAGTACTTC. Translation: CTSNETLTSIYEQYF. This chain links TRBV6-1 with TRBJ2-7, with D unclear. The CDR3 runs to 15 residues. CDR1 and CDR2 from the germline V gene are MNHNS and SASEGT.

This clonotype was picked up a small number of times. The junction and the germline gene differ at one end; a read error may be behind it. V and J are TRBV28 and TRBJ1-1; 10 positions match TRBD1. The CDR3 spans 15 residues. Germline CDR1 MDHEN, CDR2 SYDVKM. The chain's CDR3 is CASSTPGQGYTEAYF. In DNA form, the CDR3 reads TGTGCCAGCAGTACGCCGGGACAGGGGTATACTGAAGCTTACTTT. Complete variable domain (other parts from reference TRBV28 and TRBJ1-1): DVKVTQSSRYLVKRTGEKVFLECVQDMDHENMFWYRQDPGLGLRLIYFSYDVKMKEKGDIPEGYSVSREKKERFSLILESASTNQTSMYLCASSTPGQGYTEAYFGQGTRLTVV.

With regard to this clonotype: In this CDR3 the conserved last residue, phenylalanine or tryptophan, is missing, so a read error is likely. The CDR3 here is CASRSTGASQSQHL. CDR3 nucleotides: TGTGCCAGCAGGTCGACAGGGGCTTCCCAGTCCCAGCATTTA. The chain combines TRBV28 with TRBJ1-5, with 8 nucleotides matching TRBD1. Losses at the gene ends were 6 bases for V and 11 bases for J; bases not matched to a gene: 12. The CDR3 length is 14 residues. Per the germline V gene, CDR1 is MDHEN and CDR2 is SYDVKM.

This clonotype was seen a single time. The chain has TRBV11-2 and TRBJ2-4; a possible D gene is TRBD2 (5 bases). The V gene's germline CDR1 is SGHAT and CDR2 FQNNGV. This CDR3 comprises 15 residues. The CDR3 nucleotides are TGTTCTAGCACCAGCTCGGCGGTAGCCAAAAACATTCAGTACTTC. Amino acids: CSSTSSAVAKNIQYF.

A remark on this clonotype: Since no conserved phenylalanine or tryptophan closes the CDR3, a read error is the likely cause. The V gene is TRBV14, the J gene TRBJ1-1; TRBD1 matches at 9 bases. The CDR3 length is 13 residues. Germline lookup yields CDR1 SGHDN and CDR2 FVKESK. The CDR3 region has the DNA TGTACCAGCAGCCAAGGACAGGGGATAGAAGCTTTCTAT. This encodes CTSSQGQGIEAFY.

The rearrangement links TRBV12-3 or TRBV12-4 to TRBJ2-3; TRBD2 aligns across 7 bases. Unmatched junction bases numbered 17, after V lost 3 bases and J lost 14 bases. This CDR3 is 15 amino acids long. CDR3: CASSLRGRVREMPYF. CDR3 coding DNA: TGTGCCAGCAGTTTGAGAGGGAGGGTACGAGAGATGCCGTATTTT.

As concerns this clonotype: Its ends do not fully match the called genes, so a read error is possible. The rearrangement links TRBV12-3 or TRBV12-4 to TRBJ2-5; TRBD1 or TRBD2 may be the D gene (6 bases each). The CDR3 covers 16 residues. The CDR3 region is CASSVKQGTRKETQYF. The DNA for the CDR3 is TGTGCCAGCAGTGTTAAGCAGGGGACTCGGAAAGAGACTCAGTACTTC.

As for this clonotype: The junction departs from the called germline gene at one end, perhaps through a read error. The chain combines TRBV5-1 with TRBJ2-5; tentative D call: TRBD2 (5 bases). The CDR3 totals 11 residues. CDR1 and CDR2 (germline): SGHRS, YFSETQ. The CDR3 sequence: CASSLLEAQYF. Here the CDR3 DNA reads TGTGCCAGCAGCCTGTTGGAGGCCCAGTACTTC.

As for this clonotype: One junction end disagrees with the germline gene, perhaps due to a read error. This sequence joins TRBV29-1 and TRBJ2-5; 11 nucleotides line up with TRBD1. Germline-derived CDR1 and CDR2 are SQVTM and ANQGSEA. The CDR3 has 15 residues. In DNA, the CDR3 is TGCAGCGCTGAAACGGACAGGGGGCGAGCAGAGGCCCAGTACTTC. It is translated as CSAETDRGRAEAQYF.